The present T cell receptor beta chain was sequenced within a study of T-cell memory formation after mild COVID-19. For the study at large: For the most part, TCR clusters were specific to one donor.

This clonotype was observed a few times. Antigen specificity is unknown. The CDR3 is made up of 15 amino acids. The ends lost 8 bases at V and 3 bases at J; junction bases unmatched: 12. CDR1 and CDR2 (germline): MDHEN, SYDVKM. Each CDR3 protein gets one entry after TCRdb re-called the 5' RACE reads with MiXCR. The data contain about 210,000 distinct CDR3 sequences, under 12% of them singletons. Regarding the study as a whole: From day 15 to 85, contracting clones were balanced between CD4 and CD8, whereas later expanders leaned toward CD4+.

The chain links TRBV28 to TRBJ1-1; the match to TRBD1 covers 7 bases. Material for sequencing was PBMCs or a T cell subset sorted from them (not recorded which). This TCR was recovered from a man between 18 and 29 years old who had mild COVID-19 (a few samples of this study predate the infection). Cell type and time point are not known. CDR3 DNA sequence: TGTGCCAGCGGGATTTCGGGACAGCATTACACTGAAGCTTTCTTT. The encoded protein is CASGISGQHYTEAFF.